This TCR beta chain was sequenced for a study of cytomegalovirus exposure and HLA in healthy donors. The trim removed 4 bases at V and 0 bases at J, leaving 6 bases unmatched. CDR3 length: 16 residues. Per the germline V gene, CDR1 is SGHRS and CDR2 is YFSETQ. In its sample, this clone was seen once. Vbeta (60) and Jbeta (13) primers were used in the PCR. Repertoires were generated with immunoSEQ multiplex PCR, while TCRdb's copy carries only in-frame clones and drops some. The sample includes 90,000 to 120,000 clones, around 74% of them seen just once. Sequenced input: PBMCs. The V gene is TRBV5-1, the J gene TRBJ2-2; 7 bases align to TRBD1. This sequence originates from a male donor in good health and CMV-seropositive. The CDR3 nucleotides are TGCGCCAGCAGCCCGGGACAGTACGCGAACACCGGGGAGCTGTTTTTT. This encodes CASSPGQYANTGELFF.